This T cell receptor (beta chain) comes out of a study of blood T cell repertoires in COVID-19 (dated by TCRdb to 2018 to 2020). Regarding the complete study: Samples covering the acute and convalescent phases of COVID-19 were provided by collaborators in the United States, Italy and Spain. The material from the prospective study consisted of cDNA or gDNA derived from T cells, B-cell-depleted T cells, or PBMCs. Where available, HLA class I and class II types were obtained from metadata supplied by the sample provider rather than from assay-based typing. The dataset comprised deeply sampled blood TCRbeta repertoires from subjects exposed to, actively infected with, or recovered from COVID-19. The repertoires were released in a freely available public database meant as a resource for research on the immune response to SARS-CoV-2. The samples were drawn from two sources: the first 160 participants of the ongoing ImmuneRACE study, and approximately 1,300 subjects contributed by 6 global collaborators. The sample metadata nearly always contained a de-identified subject ID, COVID-19 status, age in years and sex.

On this clone: Its antigen is unknown. Base qualities are not at hand, and no much larger clone is one base apart.

The immunoSEQ Assay, a bias-controlled multiplex PCR, was used to amplify TCRbeta CDR3 regions from genomic DNA. The paper's processing steps were these. Nucleated cell counts per sample were estimated from amplification of reference gene primers within the assay. Sequence reads were collapsed and filtered to measure the absolute abundance of every unique TCRbeta CDR3 rearrangement. For each sample, productive Simpson clonality was calculated as the square root of Simpson's diversity index across productive rearrangements. Imported from immuneACCESS, the table was reduced by TCRdb to in-frame sequences with V and J called. These copies leave out some clones; in studies compared against another copy, an unresolved V gene accounts for under half, and the cause of the remainder is not known. V, J and clone size were drawn from that table, and D and trimming were deduced from the DNA. In this sample the table shows 60,000 to 75,000 clones, more than 70% of which occur a single time. The top ten hold 35% of the sample.

The CDR3 runs 15 amino acids, cysteine and phenylalanine included. Here the CDR3 DNA is all that survives: 45 bases in frame from base 1. CDR1 is given as LGHNT and CDR2 as FRNRAP, both from the germline V gene. V ends up 5 bases short and J 0 bases short, with an unmatched junction base count of 7. Study-level results and caveats: The quantity of clinical and demographic metadata differed by source and by participant and was supplied without curation.

The collaborating institutions used their own protocols to collect whole blood in K2EDTA tubes. For TCRbeta analysis, collaborators shipped samples as frozen whole blood, isolated PBMCs, or DNA extracted from either of those sample types. The chain is made from TRBV12-5 and TRBJ2-7, with 7 bases aligning to TRBD1. This TCR was recovered from a woman of 80 years or more with active or convalescent COVID-19. Sequences were obtained from peripheral blood. In nucleotide form, the sequence is TGTGCTAGTGGTGATGGGACAGCTTACTCCTACGAGCAGTACTTC. This codes for CASGDGTAYSYEQYF.